This T cell receptor beta chain derives from a study of early T cells in non-severe SARS-CoV-2 infection. As for the study in general: Chains stayed unpaired after sequencing of bulk RNA from unsorted whole blood. Findings and limits, study-wide: Using VDJdb, the matching emphasized anti-spike CD8 responses while missing private and CD4 specificities.

Each single cDNA molecule received a unique molecular identifier. From the 5' RACE reads, TCRdb called clonotypes with MiXCR, one entry per CDR3 protein. The sample holds around 80,000 distinct CDR3 sequences; 13% are singletons and the top ten take roughly 6%. Germline CDR1 WNHNN, CDR2 SYGVQD (reference sequence). V was cut by 0 bases and J by 4 bases, with 6 bases left in between. The CDR3 runs to 13 residues. In the case of this clonotype: Its antigen remains unknown.

The sequencing input was whole blood. This TCR was sampled from an adult who was a healthcare worker with PCR-confirmed SARS-CoV-2 infection or an uninfected control (not recorded which). The V gene is TRBV10-1, the J gene TRBJ1-1, with unresolved D. The CDR3 sequence: CASSESQVTEAFF. As DNA, the CDR3 is TGCGCCAGCAGTGAGTCTCAGGTCACTGAAGCTTTCTTT.